Listed below are T cell receptor beta chains from one sample, sequenced in a study of OX40 agonist ivuxolimab in advanced cancers. The protocol was immunoSEQ multiplex PCR, while the TCRdb copy is restricted to in-frame clones and leaves out a portion. The sample lists about 120,000 clones, 75% to 90% occurring once. The starting material was CD4+ or CD8+ T cells sorted from blood, obtained in a trial of the OX40 agonist ivuxolimab. The receptors come from an adult with an advanced solid tumor such as melanoma, head and neck, liver or kidney cancer. CDR3s include the opening cysteine and the closing phenylalanine or tryptophan. The D gene is left open where the match is weak. Clone size is shown for a subset of rows, as once, few, many or a class of expanded clone.

once | TRBD1 | TRBJ2-7 | TRBV29-1 | TGCAGCGTTGAAGGTCGACAGGGGGGAACGTACGAGCAGTACTTC | CSVEGRQGGTYEQYF
- | - | TRBJ2-2 | TRBV4-1 | TGCGCCAGCAGCCAAGTCGAGTTCCTGAACACCGGGGAGCTGTTTTTT | CASSQVEFLNTGELFF
- | - | TRBJ2-1 | TRBV6-1 | TGTGCCAGCAGTGATCTCGGGTCCCCGGGGATGGGCCCACAGTTCTTC | CASSDLGSPGMGPQFF
- | - | TRBJ2-2 | TRBV19 | TGTGCCAGTAGATATAGGGCAAACGCGAACACCGGGGAGCTGTTTTTT | CASRYRANANTGELFF
- | - | TRBJ2-2 | TRBV7-2 | TGTGCCAGCAGCTTAGCAGGGAACACCGGGGAGCTGTTTTTT | CASSLAGNTGELFF
- | TRBD2 | TRBJ2-1 | TRBV27 | TGTGCCAGCAGTTTATTAGGCGGGGGGCGCCACAATGAGCAGTTCTTC | CASSLLGGGRHNEQFF
- | TRBD2 | TRBJ2-3 | TRBV6-5 | TGTGCCAGCAGTTTGAGCGGGGGCCCAAGCACAGATACGCAGTATTTT | CASSLSGGPSTDTQYF
- | - | TRBJ2-5 | TRBV13 | TGTGCCAGCAGCTTAGGCCGCCGGGGGGCCGGAGAGACCCAGTACTTC | CASSLGRRGAGETQYF
few | - | TRBJ1-6 | TRBV6-5 | TGTGCCAGCAGTTACGACAGAGGCCAGTATTCACCCCTCCACTTT | CASSYDRGQYSPLHF
once | TRBD2 | TRBJ2-5 | TRBV7-9 | TGTGCCAGCAGCTTAGCGGGGGGGTACCAAGAGACCCAGTACTTC | CASSLAGGYQETQYF
few | TRBD1 | TRBJ2-5 | TRBV30 | TGTGCCGTAGGCCATCAGGGGGAAGAGACCCAGTACTTC | CAVGHQGEETQYF
- | - | TRBJ1-5 | TRBV10-3 | TGTGCCATCAGTGCCGATCGGAGCAATCAGCCCCAGCATTTT | CAISADRSNQPQHF
- | TRBD1 | TRBJ2-7 | TRBV28 | TGTGCCAGCAATCCGGGACAGGATTACGAGCAGTACTTC | CASNPGQDYEQYF
- | - | TRBJ1-2 | TRBV5-1 | TGCGCCAGCAGCTTGGACAGACGGAAATATGGCTACACCTTC | CASSLDRRKYGYTF
once | - | TRBJ2-5 | TRBV10-3 | TGTGCCATCAGCTTCGGGAAGTCGGGCGCCGGGGAGACCCAGTACTTC | CAISFGKSGAGETQYF
once | TRBD1 | TRBJ1-6 | TRBV6-1 | TGTGCCACCAGCAGGGACAGCTATAATTCACCCCTCCACTTT | CATSRDSYNSPLHF
once | TRBD1 | TRBJ1-4 | TRBV28 | TGTGCCAGCCGACAGGGGTTGCGTGAAAAACTGTTTTTT | CASRQGLREKLFF
- | - | TRBJ1-2 | TRBV29-1 | TGCAGCGTTGGCCGACCAGAGGGCTACACCTTC | CSVGRPEGYTF
- | - | TRBJ1-6 | TRBV6-1 | TGTGCCAGCAGGGCCCGGCCGCGCAATTCACCCCTCCACTTT | CASRARPRNSPLHF
- | TRBD2 | TRBJ2-7 | TRBV28 | TGTGCCAGCAGTTTAGCGGGGGGTGACTCCTACGAGCAGTACTTC | CASSLAGGDSYEQYF
once | - | TRBJ1-1 | TRBV4-3 | TGCGCCAGCAGCCAAGGGGGCAGACTCGACACTGAAGCTTTCTTT | CASSQGGRLDTEAFF
once | TRBD2 | TRBJ2-3 | TRBV7-3 | TGTGCCAGCAGCTTAACTTCCCTAGCGGGGCTCACAGATACGCAGTATTTT | CASSLTSLAGLTDTQYF
- | TRBD1 | TRBJ1-3 | TRBV28 | TGTGCCAGCAGTTTAGATTCCGGGACAGGAGGAAACACCATATATTTT | CASSLDSGTGGNTIYF
- | - | TRBJ2-7 | TRBV28 | TGTGCCAGCAGTTTAAGTGAATCCGCGGGCTCCTACGAGCAGTACTTC | CASSLSESAGSYEQYF
- | - | TRBJ2-5 | TRBV2 | TGTGCCAGCAAAACATCCCAGGGAATAGAGACCCAGTACTTC | CASKTSQGIETQYF
- | TRBD2 | TRBJ2-7 | TRBV6-6 | TGTGCCAGCAGAACCGGGGGGGCCGACGAGCAGTACTTC | CASRTGGADEQYF
- | - | TRBJ1-2 | TRBV21-1 | TGTGCCAGCAGCAAATTCGACAGAAACTATGGCTACACCTTC | CASSKFDRNYGYTF
once | - | TRBJ2-1 | TRBV19 | TGTGCCAGTAGTGGAGGGGGAGGGGTGAATGAGCAGTTCTTC | CASSGGGGVNEQFF
- | - | TRBJ1-5 | TRBV4-1 | TGCGCCAGCAGCCAAGTTCCCTTAACTTGGCCCCAGCATTTT | CASSQVPLTWPQHF
- | TRBD2 | TRBJ2-7 | TRBV7-9 | TGTGCCAGCAGCTTGACAGCGGGGGAGCAGTACTTC | CASSLTAGEQYF
- | - | TRBJ2-2 | TRBV7-2 | TGTGCCAGCAGCCCGCGGGACTCCACCACCGGGGAGCTGTTTTTT | CASSPRDSTTGELFF
- | - | TRBJ1-2 | TRBV7-2 | TGTGCCAGCAGCCCGGGACGCTATGGCTACACCTTC | CASSPGRYGYTF